One and the same sample provided the 8 T cell receptor beta chains below, sequenced in a study of PD-L1 blockade in urothelial cancer. TCRdb keeps only in-frame clones here, not all; method: immunoSEQ multiplex PCR. The profile covers around 70,000 clones, with 80% to 85% appearing a single time and roughly 4.5% taken by the ten largest. The specimen comprised PBMCs, sampled around atezolizumab (anti-PD-L1) treatment. The receptors were sampled from a man in his sixties or seventies with urothelial cancer.

This rearrangement joins TRBV28 to TRBJ2-1; weak D call: TRBD2 (6 bases). There are 17 residues in the CDR3. Germline V gene data show CDR1 as MDHEN and CDR2 as SYDVKM. V was cut by 3 bases and J by 5 bases, with 20 bases left in between. CDR3 sequence reads: CASSFNGGLAQNNEQFF. CDR3 in DNA: TGTGCCAGCAGTTTTAACGGGGGTCTAGCCCAAAACAATGAGCAGTTCTTC.

The chain recombines TRBV5-1 with TRBJ2-2; 7 nucleotides match TRBD1. V lost 3 bases and J lost 2; bases outside the gene matches: 7. The CDR3 runs to 16 residues. Germline CDR1 SGHRS, CDR2 YFSETQ. In DNA, the CDR3 is TGCGCCAGCAGCTCCCTGACAGGGAGAAACACCGGGGAGCTGTTTTTT. As protein: CASSSLTGRNTGELFF.

The chain is built from TRBV9 and TRBJ1-4; 10 bases align to TRBD1. The CDR3 sequence is 18 residues long. Looked up from germline, CDR1 is SGDLS and CDR2 is YYNGEE. Trimming took 2 bases from V and 5 from J; bases not matched to a gene: 12. This CDR3 is CASSVGDRGWGLNEKLFF. CDR3 nucleotide sequence: TGTGCCAGCAGCGTGGGGGACAGGGGATGGGGTTTGAATGAAAAACTGTTTTTT.

V gene TRBV9 combines with J gene TRBJ2-2; 8 bases fit TRBD2. The V segment lost 2 bases and the J segment 6 bases; nucleotides outside the gene matches: 12. This CDR3 has 17 residues. Per germline, CDR1 SGDLS and CDR2 YYNGEE. As DNA, the CDR3 is TGTGCCAGCAGCGTTGCGGGAAGCGGGAGTTACGCCGGGGAGCTGTTTTTT. Its protein product is CASSVAGSGSYAGELFF.

The gene calls are TRBV11-2 and TRBJ2-5; a possible D gene is TRBD1 (6 bases). Germline V gives CDR1 SGHAT, CDR2 FQNNGV. The ends were cut back, 5 bases at V and 4 bases at J, with 17 bases in the middle. The CDR3 is made up of 15 amino acids. Here the CDR3 DNA reads TGTGCCAGCAGCCTCAGTGGGGGCTGGATAGAGACCCAGTACTTC. This sequence encodes CASSLSGGWIETQYF. The full variable domain, in which reference TRBV11-2 and TRBJ2-5 provide the parts outside the CDR3, is EAGVAQSPRYKIIEKRQSVAFWCNPISGHATLYWYQQILGQGPKLLIQFQNNGVVDDSQLPKDRFSAERLKGVDSTLKIQPAKLEDSAVYLCASSLSGGWIETQYFGPGTRLLVL.

The rearrangement joins TRBV29-1 to TRBJ2-7, with 7 bases aligning to TRBD2. Looked up from germline, CDR1 is SQVTM and CDR2 is ANQGSEA. This CDR3 region has 13 residues. J was trimmed by 0 bases and V by 1 base; bases with no gene match: 0. The CDR3 DNA reads TGCAGCGTTGAAGCTAGCGGCTCCTACGAGCAGTACTTC. This translates into CSVEASGSYEQYF.

The J gene is TRBJ2-1, the V gene TRBV11-3; 7 nucleotides align to TRBD2. V lost 6 bases and J lost 0; bases outside the gene matches: 5. Germline V lookup: CDR1 SGHNT, CDR2 YENEEA. CDR3 size: 15 residues. This CDR3 is CASSPAGSSYNEQFF. The CDR3 DNA follows: TGTGCCAGCAGTCCAGCGGGAAGCTCCTACAATGAGCAGTTCTTC.

The V call is TRBV18, the J call TRBJ2-7, with D tentatively TRBD2 (6 bases). Germline V gives CDR1 KGHSH, CDR2 LQKENI. The CDR3 sequence is 14 residues long. Trimming left V 3 bases short and J 2 bases short, with 11 bases between. The DNA of the CDR3 is TGTGCCAGCTCACCGGAGGGAAATGCCTACGAGCAGTACTTC. This gives the protein CASSPEGNAYEQYF.